The rows below give T cell receptor beta chains drawn from one sample of a study of CD4+ T cells in melanoma. The method was immunoSEQ multiplex PCR; TCRdb's version includes in-frame clones alone and lacks a portion of them. The data show about 140,000 clones, around nine tenths seen once. The receptors were sampled from a human donor with melanoma. CDR3s include the opening cysteine and the closing phenylalanine or tryptophan. The order of the fields is CDR3 length, clone size, J gene, D gene, V gene, CDR3 protein, CDR3 DNA. The D gene is left open where the match is weak. Size is stated for part of the rows, as once, few or many counts, or as a class when the clone is expanded.

CDR3 length: 13
clone size: NA
J gene: TRBJ2-5
D gene: NA
V gene: TRBV7-9
CDR3 protein: CASSVTYQETQYF
CDR3 DNA: TGTGCCAGCAGCGTGACTTACCAAGAGACCCAGTACTTC

CDR3 length: 12
clone size: NA
J gene: TRBJ1-1
D gene: NA
V gene: TRBV10-3
CDR3 protein: CAISESTLRAFF
CDR3 DNA: TGTGCCATCAGTGAGTCAACCCTCCGAGCTTTCTTT

CDR3 length: 15
clone size: once
J gene: TRBJ2-1
D gene: NA
V gene: TRBV9
CDR3 protein: CASSVGVDSYNEQFF
CDR3 DNA: TGTGCCAGCAGCGTAGGTGTGGATTCCTACAATGAGCAGTTCTTC

CDR3 length: 16
clone size: NA
J gene: TRBJ1-6
D gene: NA
V gene: TRBV5-1
CDR3 protein: CASSLGGGVYNSPLHF
CDR3 DNA: TGCGCCAGCAGCTTAGGTGGGGGAGTTTATAATTCACCCCTCCACTTT

CDR3 length: 12
clone size: NA
J gene: TRBJ1-1
D gene: NA
V gene: TRBV7-2
CDR3 protein: CASSQGNTEAFF
CDR3 DNA: TGTGCCAGCAGTCAGGGAAACACTGAAGCTTTCTTT

CDR3 length: 14
clone size: NA
J gene: TRBJ2-7
D gene: NA
V gene: TRBV11-2
CDR3 protein: CASRGQGRGYEQYF
CDR3 DNA: TGTGCCAGCAGAGGGCAGGGCAGGGGCTACGAGCAGTACTTC

CDR3 length: 14
clone size: NA
J gene: TRBJ2-3
D gene: NA
V gene: TRBV6-1
CDR3 protein: CASSRDKSTDTQYF
CDR3 DNA: TGTGCCAGCAGTCGGGACAAAAGCACAGATACGCAGTATTTT

CDR3 length: 16
clone size: NA
J gene: TRBJ2-7
D gene: NA
V gene: TRBV25-1
CDR3 protein: CASSFPGRRGSYEQYF
CDR3 DNA: TGTGCCAGCAGTTTCCCGGGGCGCCGGGGCTCCTACGAGCAGTACTTC

CDR3 length: 17
clone size: NA
J gene: TRBJ2-6
D gene: NA
V gene: TRBV5-8
CDR3 protein: CASSLGSLFSGANVLTF
CDR3 DNA: TGTGCCAGCAGCTTGGGCTCGCTCTTCTCTGGGGCCAACGTCCTGACTTTC

CDR3 length: 14
clone size: NA
J gene: TRBJ1-5
D gene: NA
V gene: TRBV25-1
CDR3 protein: CASSEGSFWQPQHF
CDR3 DNA: TGTGCCAGCAGTGAAGGTAGTTTCTGGCAGCCCCAGCATTTT

CDR3 length: 14
clone size: NA
J gene: TRBJ2-1
D gene: TRBD1
V gene: TRBV5-1
CDR3 protein: CASSWTGSHNEQFF
CDR3 DNA: TGCGCCAGCAGCTGGACAGGGTCCCACAATGAGCAGTTCTTC

CDR3 length: 17
clone size: NA
J gene: TRBJ1-5
D gene: NA
V gene: TRBV27
CDR3 protein: CASSPTEVGYSNQPQHF
CDR3 DNA: TGTGCCAGCAGTCCCACAGAGGTTGGGTATAGTAATCAGCCCCAGCATTTT

CDR3 length: 12
clone size: NA
J gene: TRBJ1-2
D gene: TRBD1
V gene: TRBV25-1
CDR3 protein: CASRQGCDRYTF
CDR3 DNA: TGTGCCAGTAGACAGGGCTGTGATCGCTACACCTTC

CDR3 length: 14
clone size: NA
J gene: TRBJ2-7
D gene: NA
V gene: TRBV27
CDR3 protein: CASSFSVRLSEQYF
CDR3 DNA: TGTGCCAGCAGTTTTTCTGTGCGGCTCTCCGAGCAGTACTTC

CDR3 length: 13
clone size: few
J gene: TRBJ1-6
D gene: NA
V gene: TRBV11-3
CDR3 protein: CASSLSRSAPLHF
CDR3 DNA: TGTGCCAGCAGCTTGTCCCGATCGGCACCCCTCCACTTT

CDR3 length: 16
clone size: NA
J gene: TRBJ2-5
D gene: NA
V gene: TRBV21-1
CDR3 protein: CASSNRQGRVAETQYF
CDR3 DNA: TGTGCCAGCAGCAACCGACAGGGAAGGGTGGCAGAGACCCAGTACTTC

CDR3 length: 14
clone size: NA
J gene: TRBJ2-5
D gene: NA
V gene: TRBV29-1
CDR3 protein: CSAAMTRYQETQYF
CDR3 DNA: TGCAGCGCCGCCATGACACGTTACCAAGAGACCCAGTACTTC

CDR3 length: 14
clone size: NA
J gene: TRBJ1-2
D gene: NA
V gene: TRBV5-6
CDR3 protein: CASSLRPAFYGYTF
CDR3 DNA: TGTGCCAGCAGCCTCAGGCCGGCCTTCTATGGCTACACCTTC

CDR3 length: 14
clone size: NA
J gene: TRBJ2-7
D gene: NA
V gene: TRBV11-3
CDR3 protein: CASSSTTDSSEQYF
CDR3 DNA: TGTGCCAGCAGCTCAACTACCGACAGCTCCGAGCAGTACTTC

CDR3 length: 15
clone size: few
J gene: TRBJ2-3
D gene: TRBD2
V gene: TRBV7-2
CDR3 protein: CASSVGGTITDTQYF
CDR3 DNA: TGTGCCAGCAGCGTGGGGGGGACTATCACAGATACGCAGTATTTT

CDR3 length: 14
clone size: NA
J gene: TRBJ1-3
D gene: NA
V gene: TRBV5-1
CDR3 protein: CASSLMGEGNTIYF
CDR3 DNA: TGCGCCAGCAGCTTGATGGGGGAAGGAAACACCATATATTTT

CDR3 length: 14
clone size: NA
J gene: TRBJ1-1
D gene: NA
V gene: TRBV4-1
CDR3 protein: CASSLGGAWTEAFF
CDR3 DNA: TGCGCCAGCAGCCTCGGCGGGGCCTGGACTGAAGCTTTCTTT

CDR3 length: 17
clone size: few
J gene: TRBJ2-2
D gene: TRBD1
V gene: TRBV9
CDR3 protein: CASSGQAGTGPTGELFF
CDR3 DNA: TGTGCCAGCAGCGGACAGGCCGGGACAGGGCCCACCGGGGAGCTGTTTTTT

CDR3 length: 18
clone size: NA
J gene: TRBJ2-2
D gene: NA
V gene: TRBV9
CDR3 protein: CASSHSRQLGTQTGELFF
CDR3 DNA: TGTGCCAGCAGCCATTCCCGGCAACTCGGGACACAGACCGGGGAGCTGTTTTTT